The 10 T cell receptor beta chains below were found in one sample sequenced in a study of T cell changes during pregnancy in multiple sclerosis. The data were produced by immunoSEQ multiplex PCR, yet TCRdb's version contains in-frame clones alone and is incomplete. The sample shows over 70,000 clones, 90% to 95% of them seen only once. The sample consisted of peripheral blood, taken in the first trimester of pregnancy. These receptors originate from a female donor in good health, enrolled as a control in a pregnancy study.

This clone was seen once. Written as DNA, the CDR3 is TGCGCCAGCAGCTACTACCAACTAGCGCTTCACAATGAGCAGTTCTTC. Its translation is CASSYYQLALHNEQFF. J is TRBJ2-1 and V is TRBV5-1; TRBD2 matches 7 bases. Germline assignment: CDR1 SGHRS and CDR2 YFSETQ. The junction had 11 bases not matched to a gene; V was cut back by 3 bases and J by 5 bases. The CDR3 consists of 16 residues.

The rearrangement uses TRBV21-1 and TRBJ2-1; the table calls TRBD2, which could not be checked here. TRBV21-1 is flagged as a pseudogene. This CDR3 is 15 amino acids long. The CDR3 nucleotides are TGTGCCGGATCCCGGAGGGGAAACTCCTACAATGAGCAGTTCTTC. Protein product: CAGSRRGNSYNEQFF.

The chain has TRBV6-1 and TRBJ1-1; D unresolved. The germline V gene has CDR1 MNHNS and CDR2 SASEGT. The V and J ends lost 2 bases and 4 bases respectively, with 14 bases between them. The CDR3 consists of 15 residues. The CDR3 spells CASSESLEGSTEAFF. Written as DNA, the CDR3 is TGTGCCAGCAGTGAATCGTTGGAGGGCAGCACTGAAGCTTTCTTT.

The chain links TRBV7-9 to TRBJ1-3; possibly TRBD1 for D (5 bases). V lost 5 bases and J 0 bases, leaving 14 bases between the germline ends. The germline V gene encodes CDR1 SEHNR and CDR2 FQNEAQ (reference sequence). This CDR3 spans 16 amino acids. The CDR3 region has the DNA TGTGCCAGCAGCCCGAGTTGGGGCCCCTCTGGAAACACCATATATTTT. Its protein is CASSPSWGPSGNTIYF.

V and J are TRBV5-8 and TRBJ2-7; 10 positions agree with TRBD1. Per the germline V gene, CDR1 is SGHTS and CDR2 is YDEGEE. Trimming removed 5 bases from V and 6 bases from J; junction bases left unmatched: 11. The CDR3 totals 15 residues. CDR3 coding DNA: TGTGCCAGCAGGACTCCGGGACAGGGGTTACCCGAGCAGTACTTC. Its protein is CASRTPGQGLPEQYF.

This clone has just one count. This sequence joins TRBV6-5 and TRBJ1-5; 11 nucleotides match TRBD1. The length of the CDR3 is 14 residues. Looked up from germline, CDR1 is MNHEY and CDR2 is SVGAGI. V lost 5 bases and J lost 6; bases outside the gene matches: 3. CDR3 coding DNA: TGTGCCAGCAGTCGGACAGGGGGCTTTCAGCCCCAGCATTTT. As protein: CASSRTGGFQPQHF.

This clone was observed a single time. DNA of the CDR3: TGTGCCAGCTCACCACCCGGGACAGTGCCTTTGGGGGAGCTGTTTTTT. Its protein is CASSPPGTVPLGELFF. The V gene is TRBV18, the J gene TRBJ2-2, with 7 positions matching TRBD1. Trimming took 0 bases from V and 8 from J; bases not matched to a gene: 9. The germline V gene encodes CDR1 KGHSH and CDR2 LQKENI. The CDR3 is made up of 16 amino acids.

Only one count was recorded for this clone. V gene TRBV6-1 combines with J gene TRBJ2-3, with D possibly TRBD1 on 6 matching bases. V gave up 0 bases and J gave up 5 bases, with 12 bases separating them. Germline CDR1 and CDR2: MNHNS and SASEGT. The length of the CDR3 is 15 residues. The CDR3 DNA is TGTGCCAGCAGTGAAGCGCAGGGGACCAGAGATACGCAGTATTTT. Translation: CASSEAQGTRDTQYF.

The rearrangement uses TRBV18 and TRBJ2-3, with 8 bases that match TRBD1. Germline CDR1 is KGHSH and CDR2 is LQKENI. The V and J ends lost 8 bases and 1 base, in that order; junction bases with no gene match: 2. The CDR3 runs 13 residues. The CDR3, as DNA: TGTGCCAGCACGGGACAGGGCACAGATACGCAGTATTTT. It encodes CASTGQGTDTQYF.

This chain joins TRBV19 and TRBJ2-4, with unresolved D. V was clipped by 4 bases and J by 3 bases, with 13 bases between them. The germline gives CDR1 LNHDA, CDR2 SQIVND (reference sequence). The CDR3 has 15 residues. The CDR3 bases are TGTGCCAGTAGTACCCCTCAGTGGAGCAAAAACATTCAGTACTTC. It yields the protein CASSTPQWSKNIQYF.